This T cell receptor (beta chain) was identified during a study of blood T cell repertoires in COVID-19. As originally analysed: Counts of nucleated cells, estimated from reference gene primer amplification, were obtained. Assay: immunoSEQ multiplex PCR; the TCRdb copy retains only in-frame clones and omits some. The V and J calls and clone size are taken from that table; D and trimming were inferred from the DNA. Of fewer than 350,000 clones detected, 85% appear once; the ten largest clones hold 1.9%. From germline, CDR1 is SGHRS and CDR2 YFSETQ. The V end lost 4 bases, the J end lost 1 base, and 9 bases lay between the germline ends. This CDR3 has 14 residues.

The specimen was PBMCs or T cells enriched from blood (not recorded which). The V gene is TRBV5-1, the J gene TRBJ1-5; D gene uncertain. The source of this sequence is a woman in her 30s who had been exposed to COVID-19. DNA for the CDR3: TGCGCCAGCAGCACCGGGGAAAGCAATCAGCCCCAGCATTTT. Translation: CASSTGESNQPQHF.